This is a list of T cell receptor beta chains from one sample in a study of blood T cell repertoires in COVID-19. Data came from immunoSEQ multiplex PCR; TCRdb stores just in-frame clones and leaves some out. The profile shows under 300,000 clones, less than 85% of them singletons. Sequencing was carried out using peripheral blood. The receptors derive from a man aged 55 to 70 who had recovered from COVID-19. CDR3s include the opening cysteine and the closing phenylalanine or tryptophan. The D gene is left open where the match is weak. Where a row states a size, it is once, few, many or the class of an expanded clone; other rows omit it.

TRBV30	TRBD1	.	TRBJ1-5	CAWDRGYNQPQHF	TGTGCCTGGGACAGGGGGTACAATCAGCCCCAGCATTTT
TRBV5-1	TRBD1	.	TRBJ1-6	CASSLANDRGNSPLHF	TGCGCCAGCAGCTTGGCCAACGACAGGGGGAATTCACCCCTCCACTTT
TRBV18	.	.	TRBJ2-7	CASSPRGLYEQYF	TGTGCCAGCTCACCACGGGGACTCTACGAGCAGTACTTC
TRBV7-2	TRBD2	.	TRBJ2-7	CASTQGGTSGRWDEQYF	TGTGCCAGCACCCAGGGAGGGACTAGCGGTCGGTGGGACGAGCAGTACTTC
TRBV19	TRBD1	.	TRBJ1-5	CASSTPTGVGSNQPQHF	TGTGCCAGTAGTACCCCGACAGGGGTTGGGAGCAATCAGCCCCAGCATTTT
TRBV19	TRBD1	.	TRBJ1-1	CATRTGPGQGAPEAFF	TGTGCCACCCGAACTGGCCCCGGACAGGGGGCCCCTGAAGCTTTCTTT
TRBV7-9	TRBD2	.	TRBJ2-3	CASSSILAASTDTQYF	TGTGCCAGCAGCTCGATTCTAGCGGCTAGCACAGATACGCAGTATTTT
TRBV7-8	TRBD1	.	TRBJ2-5	CASSLLTGGAEETQYF	TGTGCCAGCAGCTTGCTAACAGGGGGCGCGGAGGAGACCCAGTACTTC
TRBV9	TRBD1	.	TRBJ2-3	CASSVATGTVKNTDTQYF	TGTGCCAGCAGCGTAGCTACTGGGACAGTGAAAAACACAGATACGCAGTATTTT
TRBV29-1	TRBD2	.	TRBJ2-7	CSVVDGLAGYEQYF	TGCAGCGTTGTCGACGGACTAGCGGGATACGAGCAGTACTTC
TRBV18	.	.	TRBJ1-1	CASSPERDWNTEAFF	TGTGCCAGCTCACCGGAACGGGACTGGAACACTGAAGCTTTCTTT
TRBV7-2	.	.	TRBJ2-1	CASSSRRSRGDEQFF	TGTGCCAGCAGCTCTAGGAGATCACGCGGCGATGAGCAGTTCTTC
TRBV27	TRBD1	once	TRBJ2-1	CASSEDRAPYNEQFF	TGTGCCAGCAGTGAGGACAGGGCCCCCTACAATGAGCAGTTCTTC
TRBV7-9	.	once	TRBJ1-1	CASSLRALKNTEAFF	TGTGCCAGCAGCTTAAGAGCCCTGAAGAACACTGAAGCTTTCTTT
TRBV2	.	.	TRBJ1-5	CASSPGQTYQPQHF	TGTGCCAGCAGTCCCGGACAGACCTATCAGCCCCAGCATTTT
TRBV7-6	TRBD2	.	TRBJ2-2	CASRRLAGGLGGELFF	TGTGCCAGCAGGCGACTAGCGGGGGGCCTTGGCGGGGAGCTGTTTTTT
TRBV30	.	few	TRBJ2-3	CAWSVLAADTQYF	TGTGCCTGGAGTGTACTCGCCGCAGATACGCAGTATTTT
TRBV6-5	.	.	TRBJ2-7	CASREGGAINEQYF	TGTGCCAGCAGGGAGGGGGGGGCGATTAACGAGCAGTACTTC
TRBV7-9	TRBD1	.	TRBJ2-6	CASRLRDRGFSGANVLTF	TGTGCCAGCAGATTACGGGACAGGGGATTCTCTGGGGCCAACGTCCTGACTTTC
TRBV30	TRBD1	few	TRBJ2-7	CAWKIRTGPTYEQYF	TGTGCCTGGAAGATCCGGACAGGGCCTACGTACGAGCAGTACTTC
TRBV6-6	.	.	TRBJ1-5	CASSYTSGGSNQPQHF	TGTGCCAGCAGTTACACGTCGGGGGGCAGCAATCAGCCCCAGCATTTT
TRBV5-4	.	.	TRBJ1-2	CASSSPTEAGYTF	TGTGCCAGCAGCTCCCCGACAGAGGCTGGCTACACCTTC
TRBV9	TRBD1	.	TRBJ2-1	CASRRVGTGDNEQFF	TGTGCCAGCAGGAGAGTCGGGACAGGGGACAATGAGCAGTTCTTC
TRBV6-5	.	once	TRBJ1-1	CASKRQTNTEAFF	TGTGCCAGCAAACGACAGACAAACACTGAAGCTTTCTTT
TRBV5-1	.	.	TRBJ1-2	CASSFGSTASNYGYTF	TGCGCCAGCAGCTTCGGTTCGACTGCGAGTAACTATGGCTACACCTTC
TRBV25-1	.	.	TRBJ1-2	CASSDPGGAYYGYTF	TGTGCCAGCAGTGATCCGGGGGGCGCATACTATGGCTACACCTTC
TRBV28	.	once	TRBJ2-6	CASRAGASGANVLTF	TGTGCCAGCAGGGCAGGGGCCTCTGGGGCCAACGTCCTGACTTTC
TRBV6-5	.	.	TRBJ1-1	CASREGLNTEAFF	TGTGCCAGCAGGGAGGGACTGAACACTGAAGCTTTCTTT
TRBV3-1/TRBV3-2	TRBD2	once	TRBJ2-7	CASSSRAAGGAYEQYF	TGTGCCAGCAGCTCCAGAGCGGCGGGGGGCGCCTACGAGCAGTACTTC
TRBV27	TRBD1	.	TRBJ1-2	CASSSRGRLGYTF	TGTGCCAGCAGTTCCAGGGGGCGCTTGGGCTACACCTTC
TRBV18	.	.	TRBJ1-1	CASSPTGSNTEAFF	TGTGCCAGCTCACCCACAGGGTCGAACACTGAAGCTTTCTTT
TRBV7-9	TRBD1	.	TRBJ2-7	CASSLGAGGLGEQYF	TGTGCCAGCAGCTTAGGGGCAGGGGGCTTGGGCGAGCAGTACTTC
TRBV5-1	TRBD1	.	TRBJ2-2	CASSFTGGNTGELFF	TGCGCCAGCAGCTTTACAGGGGGGAACACCGGGGAGCTGTTTTTT
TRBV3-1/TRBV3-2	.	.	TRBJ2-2	CASSDPSGNTGELFF	TGTGCCAGCAGCGACCCCTCGGGAAACACCGGGGAGCTGTTTTTT
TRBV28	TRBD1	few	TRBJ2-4	CASSFGQGVAKNIQYF	TGTGCCAGCAGTTTCGGGCAGGGGGTAGCCAAAAACATTCAGTACTTC
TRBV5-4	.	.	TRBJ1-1	CASSPAGWSSNTEAFF	TGTGCCAGCAGCCCGGCGGGGTGGTCATCGAACACTGAAGCTTTCTTT
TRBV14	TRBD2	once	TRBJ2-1	CASSQRTSGYNEQFF	TGTGCCAGCAGCCAACGGACTAGCGGCTACAATGAGCAGTTCTTC
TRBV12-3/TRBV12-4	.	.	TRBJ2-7	CASSLGRVNEQYF	TGTGCCAGCAGTTTAGGCAGGGTCAACGAGCAGTACTTC
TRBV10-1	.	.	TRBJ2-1	CASNQDGSGEQFF	TGCGCCAGCAATCAGGACGGAAGCGGCGAGCAGTTCTTC
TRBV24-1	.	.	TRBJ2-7	CATSDGTRSTYEQYF	TGTGCCACCAGTGATGGGACACGTAGTACCTACGAGCAGTACTTC
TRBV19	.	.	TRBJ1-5	CASSQKNSNQPQHF	TGTGCCAGTAGTCAGAAAAATAGCAATCAGCCCCAGCATTTT
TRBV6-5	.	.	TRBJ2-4	CASTDRTGPLQYF	TGTGCCAGCACCGACCGAACAGGGCCTCTTCAGTACTTC
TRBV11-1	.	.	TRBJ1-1	CASSLVAGNTEAFF	TGTGCCAGCAGCTTAGTTGCAGGGAACACTGAAGCTTTCTTT
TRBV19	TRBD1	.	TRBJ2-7	CASSIEGGMSYEQYF	TGTGCCAGTAGTATAGAAGGGGGCATGTCCTACGAGCAGTACTTC
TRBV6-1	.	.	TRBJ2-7	CASSRGGGRDEQYF	TGTGCCAGCAGTCGCGGGGGCGGGAGAGATGAGCAGTACTTC
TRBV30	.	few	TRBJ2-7	CAWSVGWLGGDYEQYF	TGTGCCTGGAGTGTAGGTTGGTTAGGGGGTGACTACGAGCAGTACTTC
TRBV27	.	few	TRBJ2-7	CASSLVAGYEQYF	TGTGCCAGCAGTTTAGTTGCAGGCTACGAGCAGTACTTC
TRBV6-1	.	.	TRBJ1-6	CASSEVDRVNSPLHF	TGTGCCAGCAGTGAAGTGGACAGAGTAAATTCACCCCTCCACTTT
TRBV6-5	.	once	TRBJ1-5	CASSVRASFNQPQHF	TGTGCCAGCAGCGTGAGGGCCAGCTTCAATCAGCCCCAGCATTTT
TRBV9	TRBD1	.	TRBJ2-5	CASSVTGGYQETQYF	TGTGCCAGCAGCGTAACAGGGGGCTACCAAGAGACCCAGTACTTC
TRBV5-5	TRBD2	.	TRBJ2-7	CASSLALVAGGYEQYF	TGTGCCAGCAGCTTGGCTTTGGTAGCGGGAGGCTACGAGCAGTACTTC
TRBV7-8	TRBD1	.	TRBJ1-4	CASSAPPGRGRSNEKLFF	TGTGCCAGCAGCGCCCCCCCTGGCAGGGGGCGATCTAATGAAAAACTGTTTTTT
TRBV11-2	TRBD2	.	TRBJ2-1	CASSWRLAASSYNEQFF	TGTGCCAGCAGCTGGAGACTAGCGGCCAGCTCCTACAATGAGCAGTTCTTC
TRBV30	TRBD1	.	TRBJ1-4	CAWSSGRGNEKLFF	TGTGCCTGGAGTTCGGGCAGGGGGAATGAAAAACTGTTTTTT
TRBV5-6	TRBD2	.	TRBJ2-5	CASSGRRGGRETQYF	TGTGCCAGCAGCGGGAGGCGGGGGGGCCGAGAGACCCAGTACTTC
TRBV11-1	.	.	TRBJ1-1	CASSPLDSFDTEAFF	TGTGCCAGCAGCCCCCTTGACAGTTTCGACACTGAAGCTTTCTTT
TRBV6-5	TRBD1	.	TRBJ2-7	CASSLRTGIPYEQYF	TGTGCCAGCAGTTTGAGGACAGGGATACCCTACGAGCAGTACTTC
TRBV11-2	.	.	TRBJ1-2	CASSLARSSLNYGYTF	TGTGCCAGCAGCTTAGCCAGGTCGTCTTTAAACTATGGCTACACCTTC
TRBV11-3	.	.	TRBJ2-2	CASSLVRGGELFF	TGTGCCAGCAGCTTAGTGAGAGGCGGGGAGCTGTTTTTT
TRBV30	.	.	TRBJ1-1	CAWSGDMNTEAFF	TGTGCCTGGAGTGGCGACATGAACACTGAAGCTTTCTTT